One and the same sample provided the 7 T cell receptor beta chains below, sequenced in a study of blood T cell repertoires in COVID-19. TCRdb keeps only in-frame clones here, not all; method: immunoSEQ multiplex PCR. The sample records under 100,000 clones, roughly 80% being singletons. The sample was peripheral blood. These receptors all stem from a man in his sixties with COVID-19, enrolled during active disease.

This clone occurred once. The chain recombines TRBV7-9 with TRBJ2-7, with 8 bases aligning to TRBD1. This CDR3 comprises 16 residues. CDR1 SEHNR and CDR2 FQNEAQ come from the germline V gene (reference sequence). With V trimmed by 6 bases and J by 0 bases, 10 bases remained unmatched. The CDR3 DNA reads as TGTGCCAGCAGTCGAACCAGGGGGCGACACTCCTACGAGCAGTACTTC. It encodes CASSRTRGRHSYEQYF.

The CDR3 DNA sequence: TGTGCCAGCAGCAAAAGGATCGGCAGGGAAGAGACCCAGTACTTC. As protein: CASSKRIGREETQYF. V usage is TRBV21-1 and J usage is TRBJ2-5; the table's TRBD1 call for D was not verified on the DNA. TRBV21-1 counts as a pseudogene. The CDR3 length is 15 residues.

The chain uses TRBV7-8 and TRBJ2-1; tentatively, D is TRBD2 (6 bases). CDR3 length equals 17 residues. With 5 bases removed from V and 8 bases from J, the gap between germline ends came to 25 bases. Germline V gene data show CDR1 as SGHVS and CDR2 as FQNEAQ. The CDR3 sequence is CASSLELVGLRPHEQFF. In DNA, the CDR3 is TGTGCCAGCAGCCTAGAGCTTGTGGGACTCCGCCCCCATGAGCAGTTCTTC.

The gene calls are TRBV6-2 or TRBV6-3 and TRBJ1-1, with D perhaps matching TRBD1 (5 bases). The CDR3 consists of 11 residues. V shed 2 bases and J shed 11 bases, with 9 bases lying between them. Germline CDR1 is MNHEY and CDR2 is SVGEGT. CDR3 loop: CASSYQGAAFF. The CDR3 DNA is TGTGCCAGCAGTTACCAGGGCGCGGCTTTCTTT.

The rearrangement links TRBV2 to TRBJ2-5; 11 nucleotides align to TRBD2. CDR3 size: 14 residues. Germline-derived CDR1 and CDR2 are SNHLY and FYNNEI. The V segment lost 7 bases and the J segment 2 bases; nucleotides outside the gene matches: 3. This chain's CDR3 is CASKVAGGQETQYF. The DNA for the CDR3 is TGTGCCAGCAAGGTAGCGGGGGGGCAAGAGACCCAGTACTTC.

This chain connects TRBV19 to TRBJ1-6, with no clear D. Germline V gene lookup returns CDR1 LNHDA and CDR2 SQIVND (reference sequence). With 5 bases removed from V and 3 bases from J, the gap between germline ends came to 17 bases. This CDR3 has 17 residues. In DNA form, the CDR3 reads TGTGCCAGTAGTGCACAAAGGAGCGGGGACTATAATTCACCCCTCCACTTT. Translating it yields CASSAQRSGDYNSPLHF.

This clone is deemed medium-sized. The chain has TRBV27 and TRBJ2-7, with TRBD1 matching 9 bases. This CDR3 is built from 14 residues. J gave up 6 bases and V 6 bases, and 9 bases lay outside the gene matches. In germline, CDR1 is MNHEY, CDR2 SMNVEV (reference sequence). Here the CDR3 reads CASSATGTGFEQYF. The DNA for the CDR3 is TGTGCCAGCAGCGCTACCGGGACAGGGTTCGAGCAGTACTTC.